Sequencing of this T cell receptor (beta chain) was carried out in a study of cytomegalovirus exposure and HLA in healthy donors. At the level of the study: The roughly 110 validation repertoires were reported in a later analysis to have been generated on the same platform as the approximately 600 first-cohort repertoires.

Study conclusions and caveats: A list of more than 150 TCR beta chains associated with cytomegalovirus was given. Through in vitro validation, three CMV-associated chains were shown to be specific for CMV antigens. Most TCR sequences proved rare, with some public TCRs found in many donors.

Libraries were prepared by immunoSEQ multiplex PCR; TCRdb keeps only in-frame clonotypes and omits some of them. The data hold about 56,000 clones, with just over 90% observed a single time. This CDR3 has 14 residues. Germline V gives CDR1 MNHEY, CDR2 SVGAGI. The ends lost 8 bases at V and 5 bases at J; junction bases unmatched: 6. Concerning this clone: What it recognizes is unknown.

Sequencing input: PBMCs. The J gene is TRBJ2-1, the V gene TRBV6-5; TRBD2 agrees at 10 bases. The clonotype comes from a man aged 18 to 29 in good health and CMV-seronegative. The CDR3 protein is CASGASGSDNEQFF. CDR3 DNA sequence: TGTGCCAGCGGAGCTAGCGGGAGTGACAATGAGCAGTTCTTC.